A selection of T cell receptor beta chains follows, all from one sample in a study of PD-L1 blockade in urothelial cancer. Using immunoSEQ multiplex PCR, the repertoire was profiled, and TCRdb retains in-frame clones only, with some absent. The sample shows some 56,000 clones, more than 80% of them seen only once. The specimen was PBMCs, collected around atezolizumab (anti-PD-L1) treatment. The source is a man aged 45 to 65 with urothelial cancer. CDR3s include the opening cysteine and the closing phenylalanine or tryptophan. The order of the fields is V gene, J gene, D gene, clone size, CDR3 length, CDR3 DNA, CDR3 protein. A D gene is named only where the DNA matches it firmly. Size tells how often a clone was seen (once, few, many) or the class of an expanded clone, and some rows leave it out.

V: TRBV2; J: TRBJ2-5; D: TRBD2; size: few; length: 15; DNA: TGTGCCAGCAGTGAAGGACTAGCCGCCGAAGAGACCCAGTACTTC; CDR3: CASSEGLAAEETQYF
V: TRBV5-1; J: TRBJ2-7; D: TRBD1; size: once; length: 16; DNA: TGCGCCAGCAGCCCTGGGGGGGGACAGGGATGGAGCGAGCAGTACTTC; CDR3: CASSPGGGQGWSEQYF
V: TRBV30; J: TRBJ1-2; D: -; size: -; length: 11; DNA: TGTGCCTGGATGGCGGGGAATGGCTACACCTTC; CDR3: CAWMAGNGYTF
V: TRBV30; J: TRBJ2-5; D: -; size: -; length: 12; DNA: TGTGCCTGGAGTGGAGGGTGGGAGACCCAGTACTTC; CDR3: CAWSGGWETQYF
V: TRBV5-8; J: TRBJ1-5; D: TRBD1; size: -; length: 15; DNA: TGTGCCAGCAGCTTGTTCAGGGGGAAGAATCAGCCCCAGCATTTT; CDR3: CASSLFRGKNQPQHF
V: TRBV5-1; J: TRBJ1-1; D: -; size: -; length: 15; DNA: TGCGCCAGCAGCTGGGTAGGGGTTCCCCTCACTGAAGCTTTCTTT; CDR3: CASSWVGVPLTEAFF
V: TRBV30; J: TRBJ2-7; D: TRBD1; size: -; length: 14; DNA: TGTGCCTGGAGTTCGACAGGGGTGATAGGGCGGCAGTACTTC; CDR3: CAWSSTGVIGRQYF
V: TRBV6-5; J: TRBJ1-1; D: -; size: -; length: 16; DNA: TGTGCCAGCAGTTATTTGCTGAAGGCCCGGGGCACTGAAGCTTTCTTT; CDR3: CASSYLLKARGTEAFF
V: TRBV5-1; J: TRBJ1-2; D: TRBD1; size: -; length: 18; DNA: TGCGCCAGCAGCTTTTGGGGGACAGGGGATGGGGCACTCTATGGCTACACCTTC; CDR3: CASSFWGTGDGALYGYTF
V: TRBV4-1; J: TRBJ2-3; D: -; size: once; length: 13; DNA: TGCGCCAGCAGCCCGCGGGATCGAGATACGCAGTATTTT; CDR3: CASSPRDRDTQYF